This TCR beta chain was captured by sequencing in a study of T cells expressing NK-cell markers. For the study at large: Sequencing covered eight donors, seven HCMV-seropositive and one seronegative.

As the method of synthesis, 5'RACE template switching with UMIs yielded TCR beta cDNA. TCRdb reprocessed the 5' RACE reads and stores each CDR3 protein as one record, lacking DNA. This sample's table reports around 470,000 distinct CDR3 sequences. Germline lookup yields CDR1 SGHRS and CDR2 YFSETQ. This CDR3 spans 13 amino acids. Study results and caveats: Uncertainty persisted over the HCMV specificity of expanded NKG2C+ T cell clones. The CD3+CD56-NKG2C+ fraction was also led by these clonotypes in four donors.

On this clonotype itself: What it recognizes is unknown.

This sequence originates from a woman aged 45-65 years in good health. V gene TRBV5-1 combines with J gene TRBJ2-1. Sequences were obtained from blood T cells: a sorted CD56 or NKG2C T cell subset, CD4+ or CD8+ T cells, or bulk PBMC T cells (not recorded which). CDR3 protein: CASCQDLYNEQFF.